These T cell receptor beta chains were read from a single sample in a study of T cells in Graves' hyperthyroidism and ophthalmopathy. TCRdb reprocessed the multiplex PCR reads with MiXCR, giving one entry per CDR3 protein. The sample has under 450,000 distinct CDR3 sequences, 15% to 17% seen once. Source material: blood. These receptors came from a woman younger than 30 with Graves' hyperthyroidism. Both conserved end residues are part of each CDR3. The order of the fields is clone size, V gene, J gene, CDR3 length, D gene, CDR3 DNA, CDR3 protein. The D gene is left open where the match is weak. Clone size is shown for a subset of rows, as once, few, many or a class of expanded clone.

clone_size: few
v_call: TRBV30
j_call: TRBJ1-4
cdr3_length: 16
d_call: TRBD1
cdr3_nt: TGTGCCTGGACTACCGGGACAGGGAGGGGTAATGAAAAACTGTTTTTT
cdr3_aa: CAWTTGTGRGNEKLFF

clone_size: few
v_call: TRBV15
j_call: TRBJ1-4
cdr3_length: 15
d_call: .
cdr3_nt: TGTGCCACCAGCAGAGAGAGGGGACGGAATGAAAAACTGTTTTTT
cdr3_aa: CATSRERGRNEKLFF

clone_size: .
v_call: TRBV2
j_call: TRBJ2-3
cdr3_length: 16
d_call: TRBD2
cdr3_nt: TGTGCCAGCAGTGAAGGCTTGCGGGAGGAGGATGATACGCAGTATTTT
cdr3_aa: CASSEGLREEDDTQYF

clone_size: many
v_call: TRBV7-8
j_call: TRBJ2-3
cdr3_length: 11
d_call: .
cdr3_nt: TGTGCCAGCACCCGCGAGGATACGCAGTATTTT
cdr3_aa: CASTREDTQYF

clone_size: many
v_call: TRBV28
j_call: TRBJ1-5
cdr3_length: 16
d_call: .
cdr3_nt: TGTGCCAGCAGTTTCAACGGGGGAGGGATAAATCAGCCCCAGCATTTT
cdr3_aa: CASSFNGGGINQPQHF

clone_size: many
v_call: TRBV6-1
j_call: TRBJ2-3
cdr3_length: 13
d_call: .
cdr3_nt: TGTGCCAGCAGGATACCCGGGACGGATACGCAGTATTTT
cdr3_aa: CASRIPGTDTQYF

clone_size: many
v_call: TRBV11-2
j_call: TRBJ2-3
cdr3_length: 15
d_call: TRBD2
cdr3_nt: TGTGCCAGCAGCTCGGGAAGCGGGACCACAGATACGCAGTATTTT
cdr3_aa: CASSSGSGTTDTQYF

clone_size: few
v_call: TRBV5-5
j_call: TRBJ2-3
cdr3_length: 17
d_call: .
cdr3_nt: TGTGCCAGCAGCCGTCTGGGGCGTTGGACTAGCACAGATACGCAGTATTTT
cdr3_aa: CASSRLGRWTSTDTQYF

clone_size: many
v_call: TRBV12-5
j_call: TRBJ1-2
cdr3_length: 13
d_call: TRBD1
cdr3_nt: TGTGCTAGTTCACCGACAGGGGGCCATGGCTACACCTTC
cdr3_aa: CASSPTGGHGYTF

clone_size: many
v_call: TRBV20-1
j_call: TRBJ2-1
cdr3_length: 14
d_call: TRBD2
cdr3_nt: TGCAGTGCTCATAGCGGGGCCTCCTACAATGAGCAGTTCTTC
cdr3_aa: CSAHSGASYNEQFF

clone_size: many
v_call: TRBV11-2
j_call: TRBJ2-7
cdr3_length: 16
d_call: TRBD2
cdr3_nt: TGTGCCAGCAGCTTAGGGACTAGCCCCCCAGTATACGAGCAGTACTTC
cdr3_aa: CASSLGTSPPVYEQYF

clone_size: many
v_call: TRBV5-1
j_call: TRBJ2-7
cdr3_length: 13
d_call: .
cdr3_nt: TGCGCCAGCAGCCAATTCGGGGGCCGCGAGCAGTACTTC
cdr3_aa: CASSQFGGREQYF

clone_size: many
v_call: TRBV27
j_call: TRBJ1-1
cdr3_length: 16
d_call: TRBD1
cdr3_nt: TGTGCCAGCGTTGCCCACAGGGGATCATTGAACACTGAAGCTTTCTTT
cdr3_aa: CASVAHRGSLNTEAFF

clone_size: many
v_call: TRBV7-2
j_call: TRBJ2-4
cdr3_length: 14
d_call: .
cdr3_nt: TGTGCCAGCAGCTTTGGAACAGCGACCCAGACTAGGTACTTC
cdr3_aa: CASSFGTATQTRYF